The clone carrying this TCR beta chain appeared a few times. During its preparation, the TCRbeta library received unique molecular identifiers. TCRdb re-analysed the PCR reads in MiXCR, keeping a single row per CDR3 protein. Of around 200,000 distinct CDR3 sequences listed, approximately 10% are singletons. This specimen belongs to a study of T-cell reconstitution after alpha-beta-depleted transplantation in children. The length of the CDR3 is 17 residues. From germline, CDR1 is SGHTA and CDR2 FQGNSA. Losses at the gene ends were 5 bases for V and 5 bases for J; bases not matched to a gene: 15. The chain employs TRBV7-2 and TRBJ2-3, with TRBD2 identical over 8 bases. The sequence came from a human donor who donated a stem cell graft to a child with acute lymphoblastic leukemia. This specimen was PBMCs from the stem cell graft donor, taken from the stem cell graft. CDR3: CASSPSRTGGHGDTQYF. Written as DNA, the CDR3 is TGTGCCAGCAGCCCCAGTAGGACGGGGGGGCATGGAGATACGCAGTATTTT.